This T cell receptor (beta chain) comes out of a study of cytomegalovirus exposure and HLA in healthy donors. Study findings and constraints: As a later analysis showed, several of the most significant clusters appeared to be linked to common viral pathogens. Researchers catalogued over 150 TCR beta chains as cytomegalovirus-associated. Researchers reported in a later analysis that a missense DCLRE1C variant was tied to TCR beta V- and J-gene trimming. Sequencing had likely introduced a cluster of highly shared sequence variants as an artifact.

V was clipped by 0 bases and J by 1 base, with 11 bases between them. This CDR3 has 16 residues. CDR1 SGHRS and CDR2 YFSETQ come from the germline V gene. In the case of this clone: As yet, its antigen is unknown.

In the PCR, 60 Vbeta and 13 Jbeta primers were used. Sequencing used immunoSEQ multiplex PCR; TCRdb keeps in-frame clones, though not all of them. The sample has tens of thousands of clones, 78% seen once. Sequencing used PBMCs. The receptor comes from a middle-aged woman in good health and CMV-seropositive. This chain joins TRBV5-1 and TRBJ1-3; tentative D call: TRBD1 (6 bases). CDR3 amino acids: CASSLEVGTSGNTIYF. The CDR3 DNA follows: TGCGCCAGCAGCTTGGAGGTAGGGACATCTGGAAACACCATATATTTT.